The 22 T cell receptor beta chains in this list originate from one sample, sequenced in a study of shared clonotypes between healthy human individuals. Using immunoSEQ multiplex PCR, the repertoire was profiled, and TCRdb retains in-frame clones only, with some absent. Of a few million clones listed, around nine tenths were seen once; the top ten hold 0.13% to 0.15%. The sample consisted of naive CD4+ T cells sorted from blood. Subset given: CD45RA+ positively selected. The origin of the receptors is a man aged 18 to 35 in good health.

The V and J genes are TRBV2 and TRBJ2-7; 12 bases are a match to TRBD2. CDR3 length: 15 amino acids. CDR1 is SNHLY, CDR2 FYNNEI, per germline. V lost 7 bases to trimming and J lost 2 bases; unmatched junction nucleotides: 6. The CDR3 sequence: CASKVRTSGTYEQYF. In DNA form, the CDR3 reads TGTGCCAGCAAAGTCAGGACTAGCGGGACCTACGAGCAGTACTTC.

The CDR3 sequence is CASSAGFSIYGYTF. The CDR3 DNA reads TGTGCCAGCAGTGCAGGGTTCAGTATCTATGGCTACACCTTC. This chain uses TRBV28 with TRBJ1-2; possibly TRBD1 for D (5 bases). Germline V gene lookup returns CDR1 MDHEN and CDR2 SYDVKM. V dropped 5 bases and J dropped 4 bases, with 14 bases sitting between them. This CDR3 comprises 14 residues.

In this sample, this clone turned up once. Other DNA variants within this sample encode the same CDR3. The V and J genes are TRBV5-1 and TRBJ2-3; D not resolved. The CDR3 has 12 residues. Between the trimmed V and J ends, which lost 2 bases and 3 bases, there was a span of 4 bases. Germline assignment: CDR1 SGHRS and CDR2 YFSETQ. CDR3 loop: CASSFTTDTQYF. The DNA of the CDR3 is TGCGCCAGCAGCTTCACAACAGATACGCAGTATTTT.

The chain recombines TRBV7-2 with TRBJ1-5; 7 nucleotides match TRBD1. Trimming at V came to 5 bases and at J to 2 bases, leaving 6 bases not matched to a gene. This CDR3 is 15 amino acids long. Germline V gene data show CDR1 as SGHTA and CDR2 as FQGNSA. The CDR3 region is CASSPDTGGNQPQHF. Written as DNA, the CDR3 is TGTGCCAGCAGCCCCGATACAGGGGGCAATCAGCCCCAGCATTTT.

Of note for this clone: The sample carries other DNA sequences with the same CDR3. The chain carries TRBV9 and TRBJ2-1, with D perhaps matching TRBD1 or TRBD2 (5 bases each). Per germline, CDR1 SGDLS and CDR2 YYNGEE. Trimming cost V 0 bases and J 1 base, with 8 bases left between them. The CDR3 has 15 residues. The CDR3 DNA is TGTGCCAGCAGCGTAGCCGAGGGGTCCTACAATGAGCAGTTCTTC. The encoded protein is CASSVAEGSYNEQFF.

As for this clone: A junction boundary mismatches the germline segment, possibly from a read error. The V and J genes are TRBV7-7 and TRBJ2-1; 9 bases are a match to TRBD2. Germline assignment: CDR1 SSHAT and CDR2 FNYEAQ (reference sequence). The CDR3 has 15 residues. The CDR3 sequence: CASSLSAGGVDEQFF. CDR3 nucleotides: TGTGCTAGCAGCTTATCGGCGGGAGGGGTGGATGAGCAGTTCTTC.

This chain uses TRBV7-3 with TRBJ2-2; maybe TRBD2 (6 bases). The V end was cut by 4 bases, the J end by 4 bases, with 16 bases between. The CDR3 consists of 16 residues. Germline CDR1 is SGHTA and CDR2 is FQGTGA. The CDR3 DNA follows: TGTGCCAGCAGCTCCCCCGAGGGACTTCTCACCGGGGAGCTGTTTTTT. It codes for CASSSPEGLLTGELFF.

Concerning this clone: Only one base separates this from a far larger clonotype, so it likely reflects a read error. This chain uses TRBV7-2 with TRBJ2-3; D gene unclear. CDR3 length: 13 amino acids. Looked up from germline, CDR1 is SGHTA and CDR2 is FQGNSA. Between the trimmed V and J ends, which lost 2 bases and 1 base, there was a span of 4 bases. In nucleotides, the CDR3 is TGTGCCAGCAGCTTAATGGGCACAGATACGCAGTATTTT. The encoded protein is CASSLMGTDTQYF.

V gene TRBV30 combines with J gene TRBJ2-3; D may be TRBD1 (6 bases). V shed 3 bases and J shed 2 bases, with 9 bases lying between them. The germline CDR1 and CDR2 sequences are GTSNPN and SVGIG (reference sequence). CDR3 size: 13 residues. The CDR3 loop is CAWSGQLTDTQYF. Written as DNA, the CDR3 is TGTGCCTGGAGCGGACAGCTCACAGATACGCAGTATTTT.

The CDR3 coding sequence is TGTGCCAGCAGTGTAACGTCAGGCCACGAGCAGTACTTC. Protein: CASSVTSGHEQYF. The gene calls are TRBV25-1 and TRBJ2-7; no clear D. With 4 bases removed from V and 5 bases from J, the gap between germline ends came to 12 bases. Germline assignment: CDR1 MGHDK and CDR2 SYGVNS. This CDR3 spans 13 amino acids.

The rearrangement uses TRBV7-2 and TRBJ2-1; TRBD1 matches at 7 bases. V lost 3 bases to trimming and J lost 1 base; unmatched junction nucleotides: 3. The CDR3 is made up of 15 amino acids. Looked up from germline, CDR1 is SGHTA and CDR2 is FQGNSA. The CDR3 loop is CASSFEGQSYNEQFF. The CDR3 bases are TGTGCCAGCAGCTTTGAGGGACAGTCCTACAATGAGCAGTTCTTC. The full variable domain, its missing parts supplied by reference TRBV7-2 and TRBJ2-1, is GAGVSQSPSNKVTEKGKDVELRCDPISGHTALYWYRQSLGQGLEFLIYFQGNSAPDKSGLPSDRFSAERTGGSVSTLTIQRTQQEDSAVYLCASSFEGQSYNEQFFGPGTRLTVL.

The rearrangement links TRBV5-1 to TRBJ1-2; the D gene is possibly TRBD1 (6 bases). Germline V gene lookup returns CDR1 SGHRS and CDR2 YFSETQ. V shed 5 bases and J shed 6 bases, with 14 bases lying between them. The CDR3 sequence is 13 residues long. In DNA, the CDR3 is TGCGCCAGCAGTAAACAGGGCCCGAATGGCTACACCTTC. Amino acid sequence: CASSKQGPNGYTF. Supplemented by reference TRBV5-1 and TRBJ1-2, the full variable domain reads KAGVTQTPRYLIKTRGQQVTLSCSPISGHRSVSWYQQTPGQGLQFLFEYFSETQRNKGNFPGRFSGRQFSNSRSEMNVSTLELGDSALYLCASSKQGPNGYTFGSGTRLTVV.

This clone has only one observation. The chain uses TRBV2 and TRBJ1-4; the D is unclear. The CDR3 has 15 residues. Germline loops: CDR1 SNHLY, CDR2 FYNNEI. Trimming took off 5 bases at V and 0 bases at J, with 10 bases between the two ends. The CDR3 DNA reads TGTGCCAGCAGTCGCCTGGCAGCAACTAATGAAAAACTGTTTTTT. Its translation is CASSRLAATNEKLFF.

A remark on this clone: The junction shows a germline mismatch at one end, possibly a read error. The rearrangement links TRBV7-7 to TRBJ2-1; no clear D. Per the germline V gene, CDR1 is SSHAT and CDR2 is FNYEAQ (reference sequence). This CDR3 is built from 13 residues. CDR3 region: CASSPASYNEQFF. CDR3 nucleotides: TGTGCTAGCAGCCCAGCCTCTTACAATGAGCAGTTCTTC.

The rearrangement links TRBV6-1 to TRBJ2-7, with D possibly being TRBD1 (6 bases). This CDR3 spans 12 amino acids. Trimming removed 8 bases at V and 4 bases at J, with 12 bases between. The germline CDR1 and CDR2 sequences are MNHNS and SASEGT. The chain's CDR3 is CASYRDNYEQYF. CDR3 bases: TGTGCCAGCTATCGGGACAATTACGAGCAGTACTTC.

Details on this clone: The sample holds other DNA sequences that translate to the same CDR3. The V call is TRBV19, the J call TRBJ2-7, with 8 bases that match TRBD1. V lost 3 bases and J lost 3; bases outside the gene matches: 1. This CDR3 spans 13 amino acids. Germline V CDR1 and CDR2: LNHDA, SQIVND (reference sequence). The CDR3 is CASSIGTGYEQYF. The CDR3 DNA reads TGTGCCAGTAGTATCGGGACAGGCTACGAGCAGTACTTC. Looking up the rest from reference TRBV19 and TRBJ2-7 gives the full variable domain: DGGITQSPKYLFRKEGQNVTLSCEQNLNHDAMYWYRQDPGQGLRLIYYSQIVNDFQKGDIAEGYSVSREKKESFPLTVTSAQKNPTAFYLCASSIGTGYEQYFGPGTRLTVT.

V and J are TRBV10-2 and TRBJ2-3; 11 bases align to TRBD1. Unmatched junction bases numbered 5, after V lost 2 bases and J lost 4 bases. The CDR3 covers 16 residues. Germline V gene data show CDR1 as WSHSY and CDR2 as SAAADI. CDR3 bases: TGCGCCAGCAGTGAGCCCTGGACAGGGGGCCCAGATACGCAGTATTTT. This codes for CASSEPWTGGPDTQYF.

This sequence joins TRBV19 and TRBJ2-5, with 9 bases that match TRBD2. Trimming removed 6 bases from V and 5 bases from J; junction bases left unmatched: 10. From germline, CDR1 is LNHDA and CDR2 SQIVND (reference sequence). The CDR3 sequence is 15 residues long. The CDR3 bases are TGTGCCAGTAGGGTGTCGGGACTAGCTTATGAGACCCAGTACTTC. It translates to CASRVSGLAYETQYF.

V and J are TRBV4-3 and TRBJ2-5, with 7 bases aligning to TRBD2. The junction had 9 bases not matched to a gene; V was cut back by 0 bases and J by 5 bases. The CDR3 runs to 16 residues. Germline V gene data show CDR1 as LGHNA and CDR2 as YSLEER. CDR3: CASSQEASGIFETQYF. The CDR3 coding sequence is TGCGCCAGCAGCCAAGAGGCCAGCGGGATATTTGAGACCCAGTACTTC.

The genes are TRBV9 and TRBJ1-1, with unresolved D. The CDR3 extends over 15 amino acids. Germline V gene lookup returns CDR1 SGDLS and CDR2 YYNGEE. The germline V and J ends were trimmed by 4 bases and 6 bases, with 19 bases remaining between them. The CDR3 nucleotides read TGTGCCAGCAGCAGGACCGTAGTGGGTGGCTCTGAAGCTTTCTTT. This translates into CASSRTVVGGSEAFF.

This clone was seen a handful of times. This chain links TRBV30 with TRBJ1-4; D is unresolved. Germline V gene lookup returns CDR1 GTSNPN and CDR2 SVGIG (reference sequence). This CDR3 is built from 13 residues. V lost 3 bases, J lost 8 bases, and 13 bases lay in between. The CDR3 here is CAWRPSGREKLFF. CDR3 coding DNA: TGTGCCTGGAGGCCGTCAGGTCGGGAAAAACTGTTTTTT.

The CDR3 loop is CASSRSRDRTNYGYTF. DNA of the CDR3: TGTGCCAGCTCACGGTCCCGGGACAGAACTAACTATGGCTACACCTTC. The chain uses TRBV18 and TRBJ1-2; TRBD1 agrees at 7 bases. CDR3 length: 16 amino acids. In germline, CDR1 is KGHSH, CDR2 LQKENI. Losses at the gene ends were 4 bases for V and 0 bases for J; bases not matched to a gene: 8.